This TCR beta chain derives from a study of T cell responses to AZD1222 COVID-19 vaccine. The study's findings and limits: Spike-specific TCR breadth and depth were elevated following two AZD1222 doses. Spike was spanned by vaccine-associated CD4 TCRs, which were dominant at 160-218 and 743-854.

As for this clone: As yet, its antigen is unknown.

There are 15 residues in the CDR3. Trimming left V 10 bases short and J 2 bases short, with 18 bases between. Germline V CDR1 and CDR2: LNHDA, SQIVND (reference sequence). TCRdb keeps only in-frame clones here, not all; method: immunoSEQ multiplex PCR. The table records more than 150,000 clones, approximately 94% of them present only once. The sequence derives from an adult who received the AZD1222 COVID-19 vaccine. Sample: peripheral blood, taken 28 days after the second AZD1222 dose. This chain uses TRBV19 with TRBJ1-5; the D gene is possibly TRBD1 (5 bases). The CDR3 here is CATQYGGAGNQPQHF. CDR3 DNA: TGTGCCACCCAATACGGGGGAGCGGGCAATCAGCCCCAGCATTTT.